The clone carrying this TCR beta chain was seen just once. The authors' processing: How many nucleated cells were present was estimated from reference gene primer amplification. Produced via immunoSEQ multiplex PCR; TCRdb's table is partial and in-frame only. That table furnishes V, J and clone size, whereas the DNA furnished D and trimming. The data hold around 70,000 clones, with under 95% observed a single time. The germline V gene has CDR1 LNHDA and CDR2 SQIVND (reference sequence). The CDR3 spans 14 residues. V shed 5 bases and J 7 bases; nucleotides not matched to a gene: 4. This sample stems from a study of blood T cell repertoires in COVID-19.

This chain joins TRBV19 and TRBJ2-1; 11 bases align to TRBD2. The TCR originated in a man in his fifties or sixties with acute or convalescent COVID-19. What was sequenced was peripheral blood. Here the CDR3 DNA reads TGTGCCAGTAGTCCACTAGCGGGAGCGAATGAGCAGTTCTTC. Translating it yields CASSPLAGANEQFF. The whole variable domain, remainder taken from reference TRBV19 and TRBJ2-1, is DGGITQSPKYLFRKEGQNVTLSCEQNLNHDAMYWYRQDPGQGLRLIYYSQIVNDFQKGDIAEGYSVSREKKESFPLTVTSAQKNPTAFYLCASSPLAGANEQFFGPGTRLTVL.